The 21 T cell receptor beta chains given below trace back to one sample, sequenced in a study of shared clonotypes between healthy human individuals. Libraries were prepared by immunoSEQ multiplex PCR; TCRdb keeps only in-frame clonotypes and omits some of them. The sample lists hundreds of thousands of clones, around 96% occurring once. CD45RO-negative, CCR7-selected cells formed the naive CD8 fraction, which excluded terminally differentiated effector memory CD45RA+ cells. What was sequenced was naive CD8+ T cells sorted from blood. Receptors originate from a man in his thirties or forties in good health.

The chain couples TRBV28 to TRBJ2-2; D gene ambiguous. Germline V gives CDR1 MDHEN, CDR2 SYDVKM. The CDR3 sequence is 11 residues long. V lost 6 bases to trimming and J lost 7 bases, with 6 bases between them. Written as DNA, the CDR3 is TGTGCCAGCAGGTCTTACGGGGAGCTGTTTTTT. Its translation is CASRSYGELFF.

The V gene is TRBV7-9, the J gene TRBJ2-1; 8 nucleotides line up with TRBD2. The CDR3 has 16 residues. J gave up 6 bases and V 2 bases, and 9 bases lay outside the gene matches. Germline CDR1 and CDR2: SEHNR and FQNEAQ (reference sequence). CDR3 residues: CASSLSFDSGANEQFF. CDR3 in DNA: TGTGCCAGCAGCTTAAGTTTCGATAGCGGGGCCAATGAGCAGTTCTTC.

V usage is TRBV6-1 and J usage is TRBJ2-7; D is undetermined. CDR1 is MNHNS and CDR2 is SASEGT in the germline V gene. With 7 bases removed from V and 2 bases from J, the gap between germline ends came to 9 bases. CDR3 size: 12 residues. CDR3 nucleotide sequence: TGTGCCAGCACGGCTGGGCCCTACGAGCAGTACTTC. Residues: CASTAGPYEQYF.

This clone has just one count. This CDR3 is also generated by other DNA sequences in the sample. The V call is TRBV27, the J call TRBJ2-1; D is uncertain. The V end lost 3 bases, the J end lost 7 bases, and 7 bases lay between the germline ends. The CDR3 is made up of 12 amino acids. The germline V gene encodes CDR1 MNHEY and CDR2 SMNVEV (reference sequence). The CDR3: CASSLAGNEQFF. The CDR3 DNA reads as TGTGCCAGCAGTTTGGCCGGGAATGAGCAGTTCTTC.

J is TRBJ2-7 and V is TRBV9, with 8 bases that match TRBD1. Germline V lookup: CDR1 SGDLS, CDR2 YYNGEE. The length of the CDR3 is 14 residues. With 3 bases clipped from V and 5 bases from J, the junction kept 7 bases outside the gene matches. CDR3 coding DNA: TGTGCCAGCAGCGCGGGGACAGGCGCGGACGAGCAGTACTTC. Protein: CASSAGTGADEQYF.

This clone appeared a single time. The same CDR3 arises from other DNA sequences in this sample as well. The chain joins TRBV28 to TRBJ1-5, with D possibly TRBD1 on 5 matching bases. CDR1 is MDHEN, CDR2 SYDVKM, per germline. V was trimmed by 5 bases and J by 3 bases, leaving 11 bases between them. This CDR3 has 14 amino acids. The DNA of the CDR3 is TGTGCCAGCAGTCTCACAGGTTCCAATCAGCCCCAGCATTTT. Protein sequence: CASSLTGSNQPQHF. The full variable domain, completed using reference TRBV28 and TRBJ1-5, is DVKVTQSSRYLVKRTGEKVFLECVQDMDHENMFWYRQDPGLGLRLIYFSYDVKMKEKGDIPEGYSVSREKKERFSLILESASTNQTSMYLCASSLTGSNQPQHFGDGTRLSIL.

The V call is TRBV29-1, the J call TRBJ2-1; 11 bases are a match to TRBD1. The CDR3 extends over 13 amino acids. CDR1 is SQVTM and CDR2 is ANQGSEA in the germline V gene. The V segment lost 8 bases and the J segment 9 bases; nucleotides outside the gene matches: 9. The CDR3 nucleotides read TGCAGCCCCCTTTTCGGGACAGGGGGTGAGCAGTTCTTC. This translates into CSPLFGTGGEQFF.

The rearrangement links TRBV27 to TRBJ2-7; a possible D gene is TRBD1 (7 bases). The CDR3 runs 14 residues. The germline V gene has CDR1 MNHEY and CDR2 SMNVEV (reference sequence). Deletions cut 5 bases from V and 3 bases from J, with 14 bases between. CDR3 protein: CASSLRDSHYEQYF. CDR3 nucleotide sequence: TGTGCCAGCAGTCTGCGGGACAGCCACTACGAGCAGTACTTC.

The rearrangement uses TRBV5-1 and TRBJ2-1; no clear D gene. The CDR3 loop spans 12 amino acids. Germline V gives CDR1 SGHRS, CDR2 YFSETQ. V was pared by 7 bases and J by 4 bases, with 9 bases between. CDR3 amino acids: CASSVQYNEQFF. The CDR3 DNA reads TGCGCCAGCTCCGTACAATACAATGAGCAGTTCTTC.

The V and J genes are TRBV11-2 and TRBJ2-2; D not certain. V lost 3 bases to trimming and J lost 8 bases, with 10 bases between them. The germline V gene has CDR1 SGHAT and CDR2 FQNNGV. The CDR3 is 13 residues long. The CDR3: CASSFGWSGELFF. Here the CDR3 DNA reads TGTGCCAGCAGCTTCGGGTGGTCAGGGGAGCTGTTTTTT.

The J gene is TRBJ1-1, the V gene TRBV19; no clear D. Between the trimmed V and J ends, which lost 3 bases and 0 bases, there was a span of 5 bases. The CDR3 sequence is 13 residues long. The germline V gene encodes CDR1 LNHDA and CDR2 SQIVND (reference sequence). Here the CDR3 reads CASSILLNTEAFF. CDR3 nucleotide sequence: TGTGCCAGTAGTATCCTGTTGAACACTGAAGCTTTCTTT.

This clone was observed a single time. The V gene is TRBV7-9, the J gene TRBJ2-5; tentative D call: TRBD1 (6 bases). The V and J ends lost 1 base and 2 bases respectively, with 8 bases between them. The length of the CDR3 is 14 residues. The germline V gene has CDR1 SEHNR and CDR2 FQNEAQ (reference sequence). The CDR3 nucleotides read TGTGCCAGCAGCTTAGTTGGACAGCAAGAGACCCAGTACTTC. Its protein product is CASSLVGQQETQYF.

This chain links TRBV2 with TRBJ2-3; TRBD1 or TRBD2 may be the D gene (5 bases each). Germline assignment: CDR1 SNHLY and CDR2 FYNNEI. V lost 10 bases and J 0 bases, leaving 14 bases between the germline ends. This CDR3 is 14 amino acids long. DNA for the CDR3: TGTGCCAACGGGGCGGTAGCTAGCACAGATACGCAGTATTTT. Protein sequence: CANGAVASTDTQYF.

The chain joins TRBV6-1 to TRBJ2-3; no reliable D call. With 10 bases removed from V and 0 bases from J, the gap between germline ends came to 11 bases. CDR1 MNHNS and CDR2 SASEGT come from the germline V gene. CDR3 length: 13 residues. The CDR3 sequence is CATDHLSTDTQYF. The CDR3 region has the DNA TGTGCCACCGATCATCTGAGCACAGATACGCAGTATTTT.

The gene calls are TRBV6-5 and TRBJ2-1; 8 nucleotides line up with TRBD1. Trimming cost V 5 bases and J 7 bases; bases outside gene matches: 10. CDR1 and CDR2 from the germline V gene are MNHEY and SVGAGI. This CDR3 has 15 amino acids. The CDR3: CASSTRQGAMNEQFF. The CDR3 region has the DNA TGTGCCAGCAGTACCCGGCAGGGGGCCATGAATGAGCAGTTCTTC.

The chain is built from TRBV19 and TRBJ2-1, with 7 positions matching TRBD1. Looked up from germline, CDR1 is LNHDA and CDR2 is SQIVND (reference sequence). CDR3 length: 19 residues. Germline trimming cut 6 bases from V and 0 bases from J; bases unmatched to any gene: 17. The chain's CDR3 is CASREWGDRVPNSYNEQFF. In DNA, the CDR3 is TGTGCCAGTAGGGAATGGGGTGACAGGGTGCCCAACTCCTACAATGAGCAGTTCTTC.

The J gene is TRBJ1-1, the V gene TRBV30, with 9 bases aligning to TRBD1. This CDR3 region has 14 residues. CDR1 and CDR2 (germline): GTSNPN, SVGIG (reference sequence). After removal of 1 base from V and 8 bases from J, the junction contained 8 bases not matched to a gene. The CDR3: CAWSAGTGMAEAFF. The CDR3, as DNA: TGTGCCTGGAGTGCCGGGACAGGGATGGCGGAAGCTTTCTTT.

The chain carries TRBV5-4 and TRBJ2-7; the D gene is possibly TRBD1 (6 bases). CDR3 length: 14 amino acids. V was shortened by 4 bases and J by 3 bases, with 14 bases between the two germline ends. The V gene's germline CDR1 is SGHNT and CDR2 YYREEE (reference sequence). CDR3 loop: CASSDTGHSYEQYF. Here the CDR3 DNA reads TGTGCCAGCAGCGACACGGGACACAGCTACGAGCAGTACTTC.

The chain has TRBV10-2 and TRBJ2-1; D ambiguous. CDR1 WSHSY and CDR2 SAAADI come from the germline V gene. Trimming cost V 0 bases and J 3 bases, with 6 bases left between them. CDR3 size: 14 residues. The CDR3: CASSESLDYNEQFF. For the CDR3, the DNA is TGCGCCAGCAGTGAGTCCCTGGACTACAATGAGCAGTTCTTC.

The chain carries TRBV6-5 and TRBJ1-1; D not resolved. Trimming shortened V by 2 bases and J by 2 bases, and 9 bases separated the two germline ends. The CDR3 consists of 14 residues. From germline, CDR1 is MNHEY and CDR2 SVGAGI. CDR3 loop: CASSYMWGNTEAFF. The CDR3 DNA follows: TGTGCCAGCAGTTACATGTGGGGTAACACTGAAGCTTTCTTT.

CDR3 in amino acids: CASSSSGGRRGNTIYF. Here the CDR3 DNA reads TGTGCCAGCAGCTCCTCCGGGGGGCGTCGTGGAAACACCATATATTTT. The chain is built from TRBV7-9 and TRBJ1-3, with TRBD1 as a possible D gene (6 bases). The CDR3 is 16 residues long. V gave up 4 bases and J gave up 3 bases, with 16 bases separating them. From germline, CDR1 is SEHNR and CDR2 FQNEAQ (reference sequence).